This T cell receptor beta chain derives from a study of blood T cell repertoires in COVID-19. Study-wide background: Samples representing acute and convalescent COVID-19 were sourced from the United States, Italy and Spain.

Libraries were prepared by immunoSEQ multiplex PCR; TCRdb keeps only in-frame clonotypes and omits some of them. This table has nearly 250,000 clones, about 82% appearing once. Participant-given clinical history determined each cohort assignment. Recovered status in Cohort 3 required two negative PCRs, clearance, or symptom resolution. This receptor was identified in a woman aged 45-60 years who had recovered from COVID-19. The sequencing input was PBMCs or T cells enriched from blood (not recorded which).

The chain's CDR3 is CASSTLTFPGNTIYF. CDR3 sequence (DNA): TGTGCCAGCAGCACCCTGACATTCCCTGGAAACACCATATATTTT. This chain joins TRBV7-9 and TRBJ1-3; the D is unclear. The CDR3 consists of 15 residues. With 5 bases removed from V and 2 bases from J, the gap between germline ends came to 13 bases. Germline values: CDR1 SEHNR, CDR2 FQNEAQ (reference sequence). Full variable domain (outside the CDR3, taken from reference TRBV7-9 and TRBJ1-3): DTGVSQNPRHKITKRGQNVTFRCDPISEHNRLYWYRQTLGQGPEFLTYFQNEAQLEKSRLLSDRFSAERPKGSFSTLEIQRTEQGDSAMYLCASSTLTFPGNTIYFGEGSWLTVV.